This T cell receptor beta chain was sequenced for a study of memory CD4+ T cells and cytomegalovirus serostatus. With 3 bases clipped from V and 6 bases from J, the junction kept 5 bases outside the gene matches. The CDR3 covers 14 residues. CDR1 LNHDA and CDR2 SQIVND come from the germline V gene (reference sequence). Single viable CD3+CD4+CD8-CD45RO+ cells were sorted as the memory CD4+ T cells. TCRdb's table, derived via immunoSEQ multiplex PCR, lists solely in-frame clones and lacks some. The table records 50,000 to 60,000 clones, about three quarters of them present only once. The sequenced material came from memory CD4+ T cells from blood. This clonotype was obtained from an adult in good health and CMV-seropositive. The V call is TRBV19, the J call TRBJ1-5, with TRBD1 identical over 7 bases. The CDR3 loop is CASSIRQGGQPQHF. DNA for the CDR3: TGTGCCAGTAGTATCCGACAGGGTGGTCAGCCCCAGCATTTT.